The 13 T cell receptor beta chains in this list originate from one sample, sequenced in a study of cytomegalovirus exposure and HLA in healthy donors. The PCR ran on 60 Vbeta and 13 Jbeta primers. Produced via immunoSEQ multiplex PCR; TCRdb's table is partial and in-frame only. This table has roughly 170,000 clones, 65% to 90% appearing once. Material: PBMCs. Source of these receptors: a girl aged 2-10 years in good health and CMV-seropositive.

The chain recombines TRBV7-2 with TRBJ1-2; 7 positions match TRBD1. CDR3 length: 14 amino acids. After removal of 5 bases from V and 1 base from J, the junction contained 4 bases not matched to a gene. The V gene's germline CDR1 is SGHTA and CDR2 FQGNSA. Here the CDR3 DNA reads TGTGCCAGCAGCCTGGGACAGTTTAACTATGGCTACACCTTC. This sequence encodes CASSLGQFNYGYTF.

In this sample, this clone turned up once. In DNA form, the CDR3 reads TGTGCCAGCAGCGTGGGCGGAGGGACAGGGGAAGGTGGGGAGACCCAGTACTTC. This codes for CASSVGGGTGEGGETQYF. The gene calls are TRBV9 and TRBJ2-5; 10 bases are a match to TRBD1. With V trimmed by 2 bases and J by 5 bases, 15 bases remained unmatched. The CDR3 spans 18 residues. From germline, CDR1 is SGDLS and CDR2 YYNGEE.

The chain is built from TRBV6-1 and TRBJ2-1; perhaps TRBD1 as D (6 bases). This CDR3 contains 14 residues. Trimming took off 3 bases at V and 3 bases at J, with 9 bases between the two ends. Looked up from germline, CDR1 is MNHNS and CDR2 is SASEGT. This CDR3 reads CASSEGTNYNEQFF. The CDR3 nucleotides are TGTGCCAGCAGTGAGGGGACAAACTACAATGAGCAGTTCTTC.

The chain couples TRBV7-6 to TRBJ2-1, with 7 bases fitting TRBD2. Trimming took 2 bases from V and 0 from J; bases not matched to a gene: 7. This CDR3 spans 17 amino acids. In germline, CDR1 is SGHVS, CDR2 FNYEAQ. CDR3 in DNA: TGTGCCAGCAGCTTAAGGCGGGGGACGAGCTCCTACAATGAGCAGTTCTTC. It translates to CASSLRRGTSSYNEQFF.

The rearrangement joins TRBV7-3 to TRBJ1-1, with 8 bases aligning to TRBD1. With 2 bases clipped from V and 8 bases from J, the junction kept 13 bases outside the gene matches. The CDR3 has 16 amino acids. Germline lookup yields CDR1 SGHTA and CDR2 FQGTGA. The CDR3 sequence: CASSLFSGGPLTEAFF. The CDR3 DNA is TGTGCCAGCAGCTTATTTTCAGGGGGCCCGTTAACGGAAGCTTTCTTT. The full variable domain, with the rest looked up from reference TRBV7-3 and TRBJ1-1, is GAGVSQTPSNKVTEKGKYVELRCDPISGHTALYWYRQSLGQGPEFLIYFQGTGAADDSGLPNDRFFAVRPEGSVSTLKIQRTERGDSAVYLCASSLFSGGPLTEAFFGQGTRLTVV.

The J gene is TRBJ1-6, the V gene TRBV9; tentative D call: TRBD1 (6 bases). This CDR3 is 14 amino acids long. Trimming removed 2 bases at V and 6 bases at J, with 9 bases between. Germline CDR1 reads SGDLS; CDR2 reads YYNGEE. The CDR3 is CASSVRTVNSPLHF. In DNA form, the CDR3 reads TGTGCCAGCAGCGTCAGGACAGTTAATTCACCCCTCCACTTT.

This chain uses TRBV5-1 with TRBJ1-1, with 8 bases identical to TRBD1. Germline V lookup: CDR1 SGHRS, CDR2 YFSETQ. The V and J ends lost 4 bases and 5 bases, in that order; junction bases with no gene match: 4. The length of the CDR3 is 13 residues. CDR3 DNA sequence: TGCGCCAGCAGCGTTGACAGGGGTACTGAAGCTTTCTTT. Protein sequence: CASSVDRGTEAFF.

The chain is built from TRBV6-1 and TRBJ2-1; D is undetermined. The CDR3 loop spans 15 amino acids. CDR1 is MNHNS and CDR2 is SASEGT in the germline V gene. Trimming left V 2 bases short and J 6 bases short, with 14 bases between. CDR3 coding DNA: TGTGCCAGCAGTGAAAATCAAGGAGTTGGCAATGAGCAGTTCTTC. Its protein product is CASSENQGVGNEQFF.

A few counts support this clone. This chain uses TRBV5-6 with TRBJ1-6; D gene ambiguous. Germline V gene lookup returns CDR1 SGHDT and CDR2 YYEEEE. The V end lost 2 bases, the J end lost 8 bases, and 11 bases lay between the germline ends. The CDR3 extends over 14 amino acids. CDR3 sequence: CASSFQDEDSPLHF. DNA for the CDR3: TGTGCCAGCAGCTTCCAGGATGAAGATTCACCCCTCCACTTT.

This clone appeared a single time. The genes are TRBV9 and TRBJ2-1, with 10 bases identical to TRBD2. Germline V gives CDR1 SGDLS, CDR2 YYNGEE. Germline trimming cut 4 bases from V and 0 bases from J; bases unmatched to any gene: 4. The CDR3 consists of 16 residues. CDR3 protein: CASSPSGSPSYNEQFF. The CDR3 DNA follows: TGTGCCAGCAGCCCTAGCGGGAGCCCCTCCTACAATGAGCAGTTCTTC.

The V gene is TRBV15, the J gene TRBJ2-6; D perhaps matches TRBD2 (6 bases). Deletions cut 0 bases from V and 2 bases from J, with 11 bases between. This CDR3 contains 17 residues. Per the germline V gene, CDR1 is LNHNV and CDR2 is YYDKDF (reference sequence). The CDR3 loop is CATSRDYGGAGANVLTF. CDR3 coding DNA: TGTGCCACCAGCAGAGATTATGGAGGGGCTGGGGCCAACGTCCTGACTTTC.

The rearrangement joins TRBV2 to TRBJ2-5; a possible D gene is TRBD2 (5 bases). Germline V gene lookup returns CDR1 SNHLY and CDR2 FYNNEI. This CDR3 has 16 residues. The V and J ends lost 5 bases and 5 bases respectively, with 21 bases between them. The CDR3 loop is CASSRARTSSSETQYF. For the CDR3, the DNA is TGTGCCAGCAGTCGAGCACGGACTTCGTCATCGGAGACCCAGTACTTC.

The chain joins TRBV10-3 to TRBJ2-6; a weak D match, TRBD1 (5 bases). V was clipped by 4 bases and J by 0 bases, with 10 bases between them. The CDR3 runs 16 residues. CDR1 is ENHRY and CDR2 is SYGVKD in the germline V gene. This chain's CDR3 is CAISGQTSSGANVLTF. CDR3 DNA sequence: TGTGCCATCAGTGGACAGACCAGCTCTGGGGCCAACGTCCTGACTTTC.